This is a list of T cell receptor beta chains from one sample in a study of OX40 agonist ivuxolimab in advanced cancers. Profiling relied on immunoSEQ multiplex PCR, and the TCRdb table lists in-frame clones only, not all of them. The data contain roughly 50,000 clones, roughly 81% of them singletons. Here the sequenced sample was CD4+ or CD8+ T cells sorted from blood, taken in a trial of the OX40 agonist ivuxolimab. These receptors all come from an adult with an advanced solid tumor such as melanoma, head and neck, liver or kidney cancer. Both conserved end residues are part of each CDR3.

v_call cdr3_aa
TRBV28 CASSVAGAGANVLTF
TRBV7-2 CASSPGPGLDYEQYF
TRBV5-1 CASSLPGEVNYGYTF
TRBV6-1 CASSGGTVSGNTIYF
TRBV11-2 CASRTTQRRASYEQYF
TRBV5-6 CASSPWDRVNYGYTF
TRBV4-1 CASSSQERETQYF
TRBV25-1 CASSESASGTPFEGQFF
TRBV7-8 CASSLVRSDQYF
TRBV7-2 CASSFHRAGSVQPQHF
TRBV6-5 CASDSTEGRGYTF